The rows below give T cell receptor beta chains drawn from one sample of a study of T cells in Graves' hyperthyroidism and ophthalmopathy. TCRdb independently ran MiXCR on the multiplex PCR reads; one entry per CDR3 protein. The sample has 400,000 to 550,000 distinct CDR3 sequences; less than 25% are singletons. Sequencing was carried out using blood. The receptors come from a woman aged 25 to 39 with Graves' ophthalmopathy. Each CDR3 is given with its conserved first and last residue. Fields, in order: V gene, J gene, CDR3 length, D gene, clone size, CDR3 DNA, CDR3 protein. The D gene is left open where the match is weak. Clone size is shown for a subset of rows, as once, few, many or a class of expanded clone.

v_call: TRBV12-3/TRBV12-4
j_call: TRBJ1-1
cdr3_length: 15
d_call: -
clone_size: -
cdr3_nt: TGTGCCAGCAGTACGCAGACAGGCTACAACACTGAAGCTTTCTTT
cdr3_aa: CASSTQTGYNTEAFF

v_call: TRBV7-2
j_call: TRBJ1-1
cdr3_length: 13
d_call: -
clone_size: many
cdr3_nt: TGTGCCAGCAGCTTCGAAAAGGGGGGTGAAGCTTTCTTT
cdr3_aa: CASSFEKGGEAFF

v_call: TRBV2
j_call: TRBJ2-7
cdr3_length: 13
d_call: -
clone_size: many
cdr3_nt: TGTGCCAGCAGTGTTTTGGCGTCATACGAGCAGTACTTC
cdr3_aa: CASSVLASYEQYF

v_call: TRBV28
j_call: TRBJ2-7
cdr3_length: 15
d_call: TRBD2
clone_size: -
cdr3_nt: TGTGCCAGCAGTCTTAGAAGACTAGCGGGACACGAGCAGTACTTC
cdr3_aa: CASSLRRLAGHEQYF

v_call: TRBV29-1
j_call: TRBJ2-5
cdr3_length: 12
d_call: -
clone_size: many
cdr3_nt: TGCAGCGTTGGTAGGGGACAAGAGACCCAGTACTTC
cdr3_aa: CSVGRGQETQYF

v_call: TRBV24-1
j_call: TRBJ2-5
cdr3_length: 16
d_call: -
clone_size: once
cdr3_nt: TGTGCCACCAGTGATTCCCTAGGGGGGGGGCCTCAGACCCAGTACTTC
cdr3_aa: CATSDSLGGGPQTQYF

v_call: TRBV2
j_call: TRBJ1-5
cdr3_length: 15
d_call: -
clone_size: once
cdr3_nt: TGTGCCAGCAGCCCTCAGGAGTACGGCAATCAGCCCCAGCATTTT
cdr3_aa: CASSPQEYGNQPQHF

v_call: TRBV7-9
j_call: TRBJ2-5
cdr3_length: 13
d_call: -
clone_size: many
cdr3_nt: TGTGCCAGCAGCGCCATCAGCGGGGAGACCCAGTACTTC
cdr3_aa: CASSAISGETQYF

v_call: TRBV7-8
j_call: TRBJ1-2
cdr3_length: 16
d_call: TRBD1
clone_size: many
cdr3_nt: TGTGCCAGCAGCCTACACCCTGACAGGGAGGCATATGGCTACACCTTC
cdr3_aa: CASSLHPDREAYGYTF

v_call: TRBV6-2/TRBV6-3
j_call: TRBJ1-1
cdr3_length: 13
d_call: -
clone_size: many
cdr3_nt: TGTGCCAGCAGTCCCGCATCGAACACTGAAGCTTTCTTT
cdr3_aa: CASSPASNTEAFF

v_call: TRBV6-1
j_call: TRBJ1-1
cdr3_length: 11
d_call: -
clone_size: -
cdr3_nt: TGTGCCAGCGGAAGTATCGCTGAAGCTTTCTTT
cdr3_aa: CASGSIAEAFF

v_call: TRBV11-1
j_call: TRBJ2-7
cdr3_length: 16
d_call: TRBD2
clone_size: many
cdr3_nt: TGTGCCAGCAGCTTAGGCTTTGCTAGCGGGGCCTACGAGCAGTACTTC
cdr3_aa: CASSLGFASGAYEQYF

v_call: TRBV6-2/TRBV6-3
j_call: TRBJ1-2
cdr3_length: 15
d_call: -
clone_size: many
cdr3_nt: TGTGCCAGCAGCCCGCCGGCGGGGCGGCACTATGGCTACACCTTC
cdr3_aa: CASSPPAGRHYGYTF

v_call: TRBV2
j_call: TRBJ1-1
cdr3_length: 15
d_call: -
clone_size: -
cdr3_nt: TGTGCCAGCAGAGCCGGTTCGGGTGCCACCCTTGAAGCTTTCTTT
cdr3_aa: CASRAGSGATLEAFF

v_call: TRBV6-5
j_call: TRBJ1-2
cdr3_length: 16
d_call: -
clone_size: -
cdr3_nt: TGTGCCAGCAGTTACTCGGGGCAGCCTTCGGGCTATGGCTACACCTTC
cdr3_aa: CASSYSGQPSGYGYTF

v_call: TRBV6-1
j_call: TRBJ1-5
cdr3_length: 12
d_call: -
clone_size: -
cdr3_nt: TGTGCCAGCTGCTTGGGCAATCAGCCCCAGCATTTT
cdr3_aa: CASCLGNQPQHF

v_call: TRBV12-3/TRBV12-4
j_call: TRBJ1-2
cdr3_length: 14
d_call: TRBD1
clone_size: many
cdr3_nt: TGTGCCAGCAGCCGGACAGGGGACTACTATGGCTACACCTTC
cdr3_aa: CASSRTGDYYGYTF

v_call: TRBV4-2
j_call: TRBJ1-2
cdr3_length: 15
d_call: TRBD1
clone_size: many
cdr3_nt: TGTGCCAGCAGCCAAGGAGGACAGGGATGGTATGGCTACACCTTC
cdr3_aa: CASSQGGQGWYGYTF